The clone carrying this T cell receptor (beta chain) was seen only a few times. These data come from a study of T cells in Graves' hyperthyroidism and ophthalmopathy. Trimming cost V 1 base and J 2 bases; bases outside gene matches: 4. The germline gives CDR1 SGHDT, CDR2 YYEEEE. CDR3 length: 15 amino acids. RNA transcripts gave rise to amplified TCR beta CDR3 regions. During a first-round RT-PCR of the TCR CDR3, the HTBI primer set was used. TCRdb used MiXCR to reprocess the multiplex PCR reads, holding one entry per CDR3 protein. The data hold approximately 690,000 distinct CDR3 sequences, with around 20% observed a single time.

V is TRBV5-6 and J is TRBJ2-7; 9 positions agree with TRBD1. Sequencing was carried out using blood. The clonotype comes from a man aged 25-45 years with Graves' ophthalmopathy. This chain's CDR3 is CASSLRDRATYEQYF. The CDR3 DNA follows: TGTGCCAGCAGCTTGCGGGACAGGGCGACCTACGAGCAGTACTTC.